The rows below give T cell receptor beta chains drawn from one sample of a study of cytomegalovirus exposure and HLA in healthy donors. TCRdb's table, derived via immunoSEQ multiplex PCR, lists solely in-frame clones and lacks some. In the table there are about 250,000 clones, about 90% of which are singletons. The material sequenced was PBMCs. These receptors were obtained from a man in his late teens or twenties in good health and CMV-seropositive. Each CDR3 is given with its conserved first and last residue. Each record gives: V gene, J gene, clone size, D gene, CDR3 protein, CDR3 DNA. A D gene is named only where the DNA matches it firmly. Rows may omit the clone size; those that give it use once, few, many or a size class.

v_call: TRBV5-1; j_call: TRBJ1-5; clone_size: NA; d_call: NA; cdr3_aa: CASSFEGNQPQHF; cdr3_nt: TGCGCCAGCAGCTTTGAGGGAAATCAGCCCCAGCATTTT
v_call: TRBV27; j_call: TRBJ2-7; clone_size: once; d_call: NA; cdr3_aa: CASRLPGAGMGEQYF; cdr3_nt: TGTGCCAGCAGACTCCCGGGGGCTGGAATGGGCGAGCAGTACTTC
v_call: TRBV18; j_call: TRBJ2-7; clone_size: NA; d_call: TRBD2; cdr3_aa: CASSETSGPYEQYF; cdr3_nt: TGTGCCAGCTCGGAGACTAGCGGACCCTACGAGCAGTACTTC
v_call: TRBV29-1; j_call: TRBJ2-1; clone_size: NA; d_call: NA; cdr3_aa: CSVLGAYTYNEQFF; cdr3_nt: TGCAGCGTACTGGGCGCGTATACCTACAATGAGCAGTTCTTC
v_call: TRBV7-7; j_call: TRBJ2-1; clone_size: NA; d_call: TRBD2; cdr3_aa: CASSKGTSGRRFAWEQFF; cdr3_nt: TGTGCCAGCAGCAAAGGGACTAGCGGGAGACGTTTCGCTTGGGAGCAGTTCTTC
v_call: TRBV30; j_call: TRBJ2-3; clone_size: once; d_call: NA; cdr3_aa: CAWSVLQVTQYF; cdr3_nt: TGTGCCTGGAGTGTACTCCAGGTTACGCAGTATTTT
v_call: TRBV10-3; j_call: TRBJ1-5; clone_size: NA; d_call: TRBD1; cdr3_aa: CATTGTEYSNQPQHF; cdr3_nt: TGTGCCACCACCGGGACAGAATATAGCAATCAGCCCCAGCATTTT
v_call: TRBV27; j_call: TRBJ2-7; clone_size: NA; d_call: NA; cdr3_aa: CASSLAGRGSYEQYF; cdr3_nt: TGTGCCAGCAGTTTAGCCGGCAGGGGATCCTACGAGCAGTACTTC
v_call: TRBV6-5; j_call: TRBJ1-1; clone_size: NA; d_call: NA; cdr3_aa: CASSYVAADTEAFF; cdr3_nt: TGTGCCAGCAGTTACGTGGCAGCGGACACTGAAGCTTTCTTT
v_call: TRBV10-3; j_call: TRBJ1-2; clone_size: NA; d_call: NA; cdr3_aa: CAISPGPNYGYTF; cdr3_nt: TGTGCCATCAGCCCGGGACCGAACTATGGCTACACCTTC
v_call: TRBV2; j_call: TRBJ2-2; clone_size: NA; d_call: TRBD1; cdr3_aa: CASGRSGTGVTGELFF; cdr3_nt: TGTGCCAGCGGAAGGTCAGGGACAGGGGTCACCGGGGAGCTGTTTTTT
v_call: TRBV7-2; j_call: TRBJ1-5; clone_size: NA; d_call: NA; cdr3_aa: CASSLDHQPQHF; cdr3_nt: TGTGCCAGCAGCTTAGACCATCAGCCCCAGCATTTT
v_call: TRBV10-2; j_call: TRBJ2-2; clone_size: NA; d_call: NA; cdr3_aa: CASAGRRTGELFF; cdr3_nt: TGCGCCAGCGCGGGACGGCGCACCGGGGAGCTGTTTTTT
v_call: TRBV6-4; j_call: TRBJ2-1; clone_size: NA; d_call: TRBD2; cdr3_aa: CASRRIAGESNEQFF; cdr3_nt: TGTGCCAGCAGGAGAATAGCGGGAGAAAGCAATGAGCAGTTCTTC
v_call: TRBV13; j_call: TRBJ2-3; clone_size: NA; d_call: TRBD2; cdr3_aa: CASSLGRGDSTDTQYF; cdr3_nt: TGTGCCAGCAGCTTAGGCCGGGGGGATAGCACAGATACGCAGTATTTT
v_call: TRBV7-2; j_call: TRBJ2-7; clone_size: NA; d_call: NA; cdr3_aa: CASSLGRQSYEQYF; cdr3_nt: TGTGCCAGCAGCTTAGGAAGGCAATCCTACGAGCAGTACTTC
v_call: TRBV27; j_call: TRBJ2-2; clone_size: NA; d_call: NA; cdr3_aa: CASSLSGGELFF; cdr3_nt: TGTGCCAGCAGTTTATCTGGCGGGGAGCTGTTTTTT
v_call: TRBV4-1; j_call: TRBJ2-7; clone_size: NA; d_call: TRBD1; cdr3_aa: CASSQVGTVYEQYF; cdr3_nt: TGCGCCAGCAGCCAGGTGGGGACAGTCTACGAGCAGTACTTC
v_call: TRBV27; j_call: TRBJ1-2; clone_size: NA; d_call: NA; cdr3_aa: CASSLAQNYGYTF; cdr3_nt: TGTGCCAGCAGTTTGGCTCAAAACTATGGCTACACCTTC
v_call: TRBV7-2; j_call: TRBJ1-5; clone_size: NA; d_call: NA; cdr3_aa: CASSLVGLSNQPQHF; cdr3_nt: TGTGCCAGCAGCTTAGTCGGTCTGAGCAATCAGCCCCAGCATTTT
v_call: TRBV2; j_call: TRBJ2-5; clone_size: NA; d_call: TRBD2; cdr3_aa: CASGGYWREDQETQYF; cdr3_nt: TGTGCCAGTGGTGGCTACTGGCGGGAGGACCAAGAGACCCAGTACTTC
v_call: TRBV6-1; j_call: TRBJ2-7; clone_size: NA; d_call: NA; cdr3_aa: CASVTTGRANYEQYF; cdr3_nt: TGTGCCAGCGTAACTACCGGACGAGCGAACTACGAGCAGTACTTC
v_call: TRBV27; j_call: TRBJ1-1; clone_size: NA; d_call: TRBD1; cdr3_aa: CASSLRGAAPAFF; cdr3_nt: TGTGCCAGCAGCCTCAGGGGGGCCGCCCCAGCTTTCTTT
v_call: TRBV30; j_call: TRBJ1-5; clone_size: once; d_call: NA; cdr3_aa: CAWSVGAEQPQHF; cdr3_nt: TGTGCCTGGAGTGTAGGGGCCGAGCAGCCCCAGCATTTT
v_call: TRBV19; j_call: TRBJ1-1; clone_size: NA; d_call: NA; cdr3_aa: CASKAHLRTEAFF; cdr3_nt: TGTGCCAGTAAGGCCCATTTGCGCACTGAAGCTTTCTTT
v_call: TRBV27; j_call: TRBJ2-1; clone_size: NA; d_call: TRBD2; cdr3_aa: CASRTSTEQFF; cdr3_nt: TGTGCCAGCAGGACTAGCACTGAGCAGTTCTTC
v_call: TRBV27; j_call: TRBJ2-7; clone_size: NA; d_call: NA; cdr3_aa: CASSFSPSLPIYEQYF; cdr3_nt: TGTGCCAGCAGTTTTTCGCCGTCCTTACCCATTTACGAGCAGTACTTC
v_call: TRBV7-6; j_call: TRBJ1-1; clone_size: NA; d_call: NA; cdr3_aa: CASSLPHGTGIGGEAFF; cdr3_nt: TGTGCCAGCAGCCTACCGCACGGGACGGGCATCGGGGGTGAAGCTTTCTTT
v_call: TRBV20-1; j_call: TRBJ2-1; clone_size: once; d_call: NA; cdr3_aa: CSARFSNRQFF; cdr3_nt: TGCAGTGCTAGGTTTAGCAACCGGCAGTTCTTC
v_call: TRBV28; j_call: TRBJ1-1; clone_size: NA; d_call: NA; cdr3_aa: CASTYNTEAFF; cdr3_nt: TGTGCCAGCACCTACAACACTGAAGCTTTCTTT
v_call: TRBV2; j_call: TRBJ1-4; clone_size: NA; d_call: NA; cdr3_aa: CASGKGAGEEKLFF; cdr3_nt: TGTGCCAGCGGAAAAGGGGCAGGGGAGGAAAAACTGTTTTTT
v_call: TRBV4-1; j_call: TRBJ1-2; clone_size: NA; d_call: NA; cdr3_aa: CASSQASARIDGYTF; cdr3_nt: TGCGCCAGCAGCCAAGCATCAGCCAGGATTGATGGCTACACCTTC
v_call: TRBV6-6; j_call: TRBJ2-7; clone_size: NA; d_call: NA; cdr3_aa: CASSYSGGVREQYF; cdr3_nt: TGTGCCAGCAGTTACTCGGGGGGAGTAAGGGAGCAGTACTTC
v_call: TRBV6-5; j_call: TRBJ2-5; clone_size: NA; d_call: NA; cdr3_aa: CASSATGSAETQYF; cdr3_nt: TGTGCCAGCAGTGCTACAGGGTCGGCCGAGACCCAGTACTTC
v_call: TRBV29-1; j_call: TRBJ1-1; clone_size: NA; d_call: NA; cdr3_aa: CSVDRGGQNTEAFF; cdr3_nt: TGCAGCGTTGATCGTGGGGGCCAGAACACTGAAGCTTTCTTT
v_call: TRBV11-1; j_call: TRBJ1-1; clone_size: NA; d_call: TRBD1; cdr3_aa: CASSLGTGTEAFF; cdr3_nt: TGTGCCAGCAGCTTAGGGACAGGCACTGAAGCTTTCTTT
v_call: TRBV16; j_call: TRBJ2-7; clone_size: NA; d_call: TRBD1; cdr3_aa: CASSYPGQSYEQYF; cdr3_nt: TGTGCCAGCAGCTATCCGGGACAGTCCTACGAGCAGTACTTC